The clone carrying this TCR beta chain ranks as large. Its antigen is unknown. Naive CD4+ T cells were purified with Tregs depleted by CD25. Notes on the study in general: Naive CD4+ cells shared around an eighth of tumor Treg sequences.

There are 11 residues in the CDR3. V was shortened by 0 bases and J by 6 bases, with 2 bases between the two germline ends. The TRBV12-4/TRBJ1-2 clonotypes were amplified using barcode primers with ligated adaptors. One entry per CDR3 protein, called by TCRdb with MiXCR from the multiplex PCR reads. The data show 1,500 to 2,500 distinct CDR3 sequences, 1.3% seen once. This TCR was sampled from a female donor with breast cancer. The V call is TRBV12-3 or TRBV12-4, the J call TRBJ1-2; D gene uncertain. The sequenced material came from naive CD4+ T cells sorted from blood. Noted subset: naive CD4+ T cells, CD4+CD45RA+CD25-. As DNA, the CDR3 is TGTGCCAGCAGTTTAGCTAATGGCTACACCTTC. Amino acids: CASSLANGYTF.